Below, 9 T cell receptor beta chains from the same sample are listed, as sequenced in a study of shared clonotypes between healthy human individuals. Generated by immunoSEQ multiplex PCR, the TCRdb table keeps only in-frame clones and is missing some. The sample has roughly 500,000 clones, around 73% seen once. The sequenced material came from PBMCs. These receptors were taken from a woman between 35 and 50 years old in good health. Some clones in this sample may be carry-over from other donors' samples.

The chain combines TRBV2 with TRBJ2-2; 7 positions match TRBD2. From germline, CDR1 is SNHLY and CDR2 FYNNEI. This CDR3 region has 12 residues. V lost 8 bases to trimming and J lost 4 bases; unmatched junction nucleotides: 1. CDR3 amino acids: CASGEGTGELFF. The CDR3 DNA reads TGTGCCAGCGGGGAGGGCACCGGGGAGCTGTTTTTT.

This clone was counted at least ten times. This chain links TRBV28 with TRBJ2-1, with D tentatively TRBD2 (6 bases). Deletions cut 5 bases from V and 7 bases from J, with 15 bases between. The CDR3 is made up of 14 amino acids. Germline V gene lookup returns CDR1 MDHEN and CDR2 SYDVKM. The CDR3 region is CASSPAGPRNEQFF. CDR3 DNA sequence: TGTGCCAGCAGTCCAGCGGGCCCGAGGAATGAGCAGTTCTTC.

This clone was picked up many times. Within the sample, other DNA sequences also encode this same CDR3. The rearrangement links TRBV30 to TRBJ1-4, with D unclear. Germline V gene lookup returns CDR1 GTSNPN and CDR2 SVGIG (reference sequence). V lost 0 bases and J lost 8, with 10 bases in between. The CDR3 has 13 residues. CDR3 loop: CAWSVNSNEKLFF. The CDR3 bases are TGTGCCTGGAGTGTAAACAGCAACGAAAAACTGTTTTTT.

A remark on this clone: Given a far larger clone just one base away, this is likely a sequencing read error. CDR3 sequence reads: CASSPIPTGGCGYTF. The CDR3 nucleotides read TGTGCCAGCAGCCCGATCCCGACAGGGGGCTGTGGCTACACCTTC. V and J are TRBV5-6 and TRBJ1-2; 10 bases are a match to TRBD1. J was trimmed by 7 bases and V by 4 bases; bases with no gene match: 10. Germline lookup yields CDR1 SGHDT and CDR2 YYEEEE. The CDR3 extends over 15 amino acids.

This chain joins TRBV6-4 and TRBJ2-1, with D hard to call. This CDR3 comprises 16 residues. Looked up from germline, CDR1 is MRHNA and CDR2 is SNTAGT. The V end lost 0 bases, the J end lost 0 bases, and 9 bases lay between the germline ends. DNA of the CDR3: TGTGCCAGCAGTGACTCTGCCCAGAGCTCCTACAATGAGCAGTTCTTC. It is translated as CASSDSAQSSYNEQFF.

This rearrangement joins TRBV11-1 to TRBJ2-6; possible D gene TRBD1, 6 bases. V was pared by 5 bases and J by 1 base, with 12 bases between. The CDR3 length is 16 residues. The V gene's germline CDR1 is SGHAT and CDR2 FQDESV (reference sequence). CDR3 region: CASSPRTVSGANVLTF. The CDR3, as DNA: TGTGCCAGCAGCCCCCGGACAGTTTCTGGGGCCAACGTCCTGACTTTC.

This CDR3 reads CAWSVEGAGSPLHF. The CDR3 nucleotides read TGTGCCTGGAGTGTAGAGGGGGCCGGTTCACCCCTCCACTTT. The chain employs TRBV30 and TRBJ1-6; 7 nucleotides match TRBD1. Per the germline V gene, CDR1 is GTSNPN and CDR2 is SVGIG (reference sequence). V gave up 0 bases and J gave up 9 bases; unmatched junction bases: 5. The CDR3 loop spans 14 amino acids.

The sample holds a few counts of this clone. The CDR3 spells CSVEGYRDTEAFF. The CDR3 DNA is TGCAGCGTTGAAGGTTACAGGGACACTGAAGCTTTCTTT. The chain is built from TRBV29-1 and TRBJ1-1; a possible D gene is TRBD1 (6 bases). The V gene's germline CDR1 is SQVTM and CDR2 ANQGSEA. Deletions cut 1 base from V and 3 bases from J, with 9 bases between. The CDR3 runs to 13 residues.

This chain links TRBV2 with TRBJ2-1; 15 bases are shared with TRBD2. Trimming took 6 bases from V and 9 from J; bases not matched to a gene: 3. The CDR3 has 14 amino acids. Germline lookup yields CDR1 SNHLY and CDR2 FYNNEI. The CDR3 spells CASRSGLAGGEQFF. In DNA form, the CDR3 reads TGTGCCAGCAGATCGGGACTAGCGGGAGGTGAGCAGTTCTTC.